This TCR beta chain emerged from a study of cytomegalovirus exposure and HLA in healthy donors. The PCR made use of 60 Vbeta and 13 Jbeta primers. Libraries were prepared by immunoSEQ multiplex PCR; TCRdb keeps only in-frame clonotypes and omits some of them. The repertoire has 270,000 or so clones, 80% to 95% of them found once; the top ten carry 1.5% to 2%. Germline values: CDR1 LNHDA, CDR2 SQIVND (reference sequence). CDR3 length equals 16 residues. The source of this sequence is a girl aged 2-10 years in good health and CMV-seronegative. The sequenced material came from PBMCs. The V and J genes are TRBV19 and TRBJ2-5; D call uncertain. The DNA end is a closer match to TRBJ2-7, so the J assignment may be wrong. This chain's CDR3 is CASSPSDQAYSYEQYF. As DNA, the CDR3 is TGTGCCAGTAGTCCCTCAGATCAGGCCTACTCCTACGAGCAGTACTTC.